This T cell receptor beta chain came from a study of blood T cell repertoires in COVID-19. Profiled with immunoSEQ multiplex PCR; TCRdb holds only in-frame clones, not every one. This table has around 130,000 clones, around 80% appearing once. The V gene's germline CDR1 is SGHTA and CDR2 FQGNSA. The CDR3 covers 13 residues. V gave up 5 bases and J gave up 7 bases, with 14 bases separating them. This rearrangement joins TRBV7-2 to TRBJ1-2, with D tentatively TRBD1 (6 bases). The sequenced sample was peripheral blood. This sequence originates from a man between 60 and 75 years old with active or convalescent COVID-19. The CDR3 region has the DNA TGTGCCAGCAGCCTGGGGGGGGCGGGTGGCTACACCTTC. Encoded protein: CASSLGGAGGYTF.